Listed here are 11 T cell receptor beta chains from one sample, sequenced in a study of T cell responses to AZD1222 COVID-19 vaccine. Produced via immunoSEQ multiplex PCR; TCRdb's table is partial and in-frame only. This sample yields roughly 200,000 clones, of which 92% are seen a single time; less than 1.5% belongs to the top ten. The sequencing used peripheral blood, collected on day 0 of AZD1222 vaccination. The receptors come from an adult in good health.

This chain links TRBV14 with TRBJ1-6; weak D call: TRBD1 (5 bases). V lost 1 base, J lost 9 bases, and 10 bases lay in between. From germline, CDR1 is SGHDN and CDR2 FVKESK. The length of the CDR3 is 14 residues. The CDR3 DNA sequence: TGTGCCAGCAGCCAAGTGGGGCCGACTTCACCCCTCCACTTT. It codes for CASSQVGPTSPLHF.

The gene calls are TRBV14 and TRBJ1-3; 8 bases fit TRBD1. This CDR3 has 16 residues. The V gene end was trimmed by 3 bases and the J gene end by 4 bases; junction bases not matched to a gene: 8. Germline loops: CDR1 SGHDN, CDR2 FVKESK. The CDR3 DNA sequence: TGTGCCAGCAGCCAGCGGACAGGGCGATTCGGAAACACCATATATTTT. It translates to CASSQRTGRFGNTIYF.

The chain recombines TRBV2 with TRBJ2-5; TRBD1 might be the D (5 bases). In germline, CDR1 is SNHLY, CDR2 FYNNEI. The CDR3 runs to 14 residues. V was shortened by 7 bases and J by 2 bases, with 14 bases between the two germline ends. Written as DNA, the CDR3 is TGTGCCAGCAAGAGGCCAAGGGGACAAGAGACCCAGTACTTC. It codes for CASKRPRGQETQYF.

V is TRBV6-5 and J is TRBJ2-7; 9 bases line up with TRBD1. Germline values: CDR1 MNHEY, CDR2 SVGAGI. With 7 bases clipped from V and 3 bases from J, the junction kept 4 bases outside the gene matches. CDR3 length: 13 amino acids. CDR3 protein: CASKPGQGYEQYF. In DNA form, the CDR3 reads TGTGCCAGCAAACCGGGACAGGGCTACGAGCAGTACTTC.

The CDR3 here is CASSKGVTEAFF. The CDR3 DNA is TGTGCCAGCAGCAAAGGGGTCACTGAAGCTTTCTTT. This chain links TRBV11-2 with TRBJ1-1, with D possibly TRBD1 on 5 matching bases. V lost 5 bases, J lost 4 bases, and 8 bases lay in between. Germline values: CDR1 SGHAT, CDR2 FQNNGV. This CDR3 has 12 residues. Drawing the rest from reference TRBV11-2 and TRBJ1-1, the complete variable domain is EAGVAQSPRYKIIEKRQSVAFWCNPISGHATLYWYQQILGQGPKLLIQFQNNGVVDDSQLPKDRFSAERLKGVDSTLKIQPAKLEDSAVYLCASSKGVTEAFFGQGTRLTVV.

This rearrangement joins TRBV3-1 (or the pseudogene TRBV3-2) to TRBJ2-5; TRBD1 or TRBD2 may be the D gene (5 bases each). This CDR3 has 13 residues. The V end was cut by 2 bases, the J end by 5 bases, with 9 bases between. Germline CDR1 LGHDT, CDR2 YNNKEL (reference sequence). This CDR3 reads CASSQPGRETQYF. The CDR3, as DNA: TGTGCCAGCAGCCAACCGGGGCGGGAGACCCAGTACTTC.

V usage is TRBV18 and J usage is TRBJ1-5; perhaps TRBD1 as D (5 bases). The V gene's germline CDR1 is KGHSH and CDR2 LQKENI. CDR3 length equals 13 residues. Trimming stripped 5 bases from V and 9 bases from J, with 14 bases between. The CDR3, as DNA: TGTGCCAGCTCAATGGGGCCTCCCGGGCCCCAGCATTTT. This encodes CASSMGPPGPQHF.

The V gene is TRBV7-9, the J gene TRBJ1-4; 8 bases agree with TRBD1. CDR1 and CDR2 (germline): SEHNR, FQNEAQ (reference sequence). The CDR3 runs to 16 residues. The trim removed 5 bases at V and 7 bases at J, leaving 12 bases unmatched. Written as DNA, the CDR3 is TGTGCCAGCAGCCTCCCCGACAGGGGACCTGGTGAAAAACTGTTTTTT. Its translation is CASSLPDRGPGEKLFF. The whole variable domain, remainder taken from reference TRBV7-9 and TRBJ1-4, is DTGVSQNPRHKITKRGQNVTFRCDPISEHNRLYWYRQTLGQGPEFLTYFQNEAQLEKSRLLSDRFSAERPKGSFSTLEIQRTEQGDSAMYLCASSLPDRGPGEKLFFGSGTQLSVL.

CDR3 amino acids: CASSRRAVFLNTEAFF. CDR3 DNA sequence: TGTGCCAGCAGCCGTAGGGCAGTTTTTCTGAACACTGAAGCTTTCTTT. V and J are TRBV3-1 (or the pseudogene TRBV3-2) and TRBJ1-1; the D is unclear. The V end was cut by 4 bases, the J end by 0 bases, with 15 bases between. Germline lookup yields CDR1 LGHDT and CDR2 YNNKEL (reference sequence). The CDR3 sequence is 16 residues long.

V and J are TRBV3-1 (or the pseudogene TRBV3-2) and TRBJ1-6; 7 nucleotides match TRBD1. This CDR3 spans 12 amino acids. Germline CDR1 reads LGHDT; CDR2 reads YNNKEL (reference sequence). Trimming cost V 10 bases and J 6 bases; bases outside gene matches: 3. The CDR3 DNA reads TGTGCCACACGGGACAGTAATTCACCCCTCCACTTT. It yields the protein CATRDSNSPLHF.

This rearrangement joins TRBV7-9 to TRBJ1-4; 7 bases map to TRBD1. After removal of 8 bases from V and 3 bases from J, the junction contained 12 bases not matched to a gene. This CDR3 region has 16 residues. Germline CDR1 SEHNR, CDR2 FQNEAQ (reference sequence). CDR3 sequence (DNA): TGTGCCAGCGCCCTCAGGCGGCAGGGGGCTAATGAAAAACTGTTTTTT. Protein sequence: CASALRRQGANEKLFF.